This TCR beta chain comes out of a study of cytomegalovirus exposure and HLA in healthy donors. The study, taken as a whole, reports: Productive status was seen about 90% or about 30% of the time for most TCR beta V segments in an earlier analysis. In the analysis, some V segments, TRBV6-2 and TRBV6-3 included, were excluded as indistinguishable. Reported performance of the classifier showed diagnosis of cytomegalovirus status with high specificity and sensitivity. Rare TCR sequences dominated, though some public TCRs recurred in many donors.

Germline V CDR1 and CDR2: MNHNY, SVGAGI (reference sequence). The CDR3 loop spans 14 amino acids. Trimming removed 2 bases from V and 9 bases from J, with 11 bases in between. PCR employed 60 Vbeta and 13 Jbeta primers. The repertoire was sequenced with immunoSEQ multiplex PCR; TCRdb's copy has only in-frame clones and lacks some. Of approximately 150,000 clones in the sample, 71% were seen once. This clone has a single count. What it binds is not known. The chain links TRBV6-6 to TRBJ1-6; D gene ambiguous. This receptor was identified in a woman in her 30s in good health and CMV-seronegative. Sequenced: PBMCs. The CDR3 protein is CASSYRRDASPLHF. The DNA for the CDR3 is TGTGCCAGCAGTTACCGCCGGGATGCTTCACCCCTCCACTTT.